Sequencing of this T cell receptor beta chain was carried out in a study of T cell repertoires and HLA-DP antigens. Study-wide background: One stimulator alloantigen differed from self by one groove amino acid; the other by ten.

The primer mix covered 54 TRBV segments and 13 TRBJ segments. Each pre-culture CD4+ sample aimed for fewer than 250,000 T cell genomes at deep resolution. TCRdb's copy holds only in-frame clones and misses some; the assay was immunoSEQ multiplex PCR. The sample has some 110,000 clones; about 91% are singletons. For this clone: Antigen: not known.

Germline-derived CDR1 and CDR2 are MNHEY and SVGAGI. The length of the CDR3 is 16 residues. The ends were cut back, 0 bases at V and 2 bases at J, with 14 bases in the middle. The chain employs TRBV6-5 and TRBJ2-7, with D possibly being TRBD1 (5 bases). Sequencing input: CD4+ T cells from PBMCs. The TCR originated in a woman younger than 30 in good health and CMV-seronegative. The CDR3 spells CASSYSGQLLTYEQYF. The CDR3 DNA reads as TGTGCCAGCAGTTACTCGGGGCAATTACTGACCTACGAGCAGTACTTC.